The 14 T cell receptor beta chains listed next were all sequenced from one sample in a study of T cell repertoires in cytomegalovirus infection. TCRdb itself ran the reads through MiXCR, one entry per CDR3 protein. The sample shows 150,000 to 180,000 distinct CDR3 sequences, 20% to 25% of them seen only once. Sequencing was done on a sample of PBMCs. The receptor set was obtained from a human donor in good health (CMV status not recorded). Some clones in this sample may be carry-over from other donors' samples.

This clonotype showed up just a few times. The chain has TRBV6-5 and TRBJ2-7, with TRBD2 identical over 8 bases. The V segment lost 6 bases and the J segment 4 bases; nucleotides outside the gene matches: 8. The CDR3 covers 14 residues. Germline V CDR1 and CDR2: MNHEY, SVGAGI. CDR3 nucleotide sequence: TGTGCCAGCAGACCCGGGACTAGACCTTACGAGCAGTACTTC. As protein: CASRPGTRPYEQYF.

This clonotype has more than one count but fewer than ten. This chain uses TRBV5-1 with TRBJ2-6; tentatively, D is TRBD1 (6 bases). V was pared by 3 bases and J by 0 bases, with 10 bases between. CDR1 is SGHRS and CDR2 is YFSETQ in the germline V gene. This CDR3 has 16 amino acids. The CDR3 sequence is CASSSGQSSGANVLTF. The CDR3 nucleotides are TGCGCCAGCAGCTCCGGACAGAGCTCTGGGGCCAACGTCCTGACTTTC.

This clonotype has only a few counts. V and J are TRBV28 and TRBJ2-7; 11 bases align to TRBD1. Trimming cost V 5 bases and J 6 bases; bases outside gene matches: 6. The CDR3 is 14 amino acids. Germline lookup yields CDR1 MDHEN and CDR2 SYDVKM. CDR3 in amino acids: CASSAPGTGGEQYF. In DNA, the CDR3 is TGTGCCAGCAGTGCCCCCGGGACAGGGGGCGAGCAGTACTTC.

There are many counts of this clonotype. The chain combines TRBV7-8 with TRBJ2-3; TRBD2 is a possible D gene (6 bases). This CDR3 comprises 17 residues. V lost 0 bases and J 2 bases, leaving 15 bases between the germline ends. In germline, CDR1 is SGHVS, CDR2 FQNEAQ. The CDR3 reads CASSLAWAGLATDTQYF. The DNA for the CDR3 is TGTGCCAGCAGCTTAGCTTGGGCGGGATTAGCCACAGATACGCAGTATTTT. The whole variable domain, filled in from reference TRBV7-8 and TRBJ2-3, reads GAGVSQSPRYKVAKRGQDVALRCDPISGHVSLFWYQQALGQGPEFLTYFQNEAQLDKSGLPSDRFFAERPEGSVSTLKIQRTQQEDSAVYLCASSLAWAGLATDTQYFGPGTRLTVL.

This clonotype was seen repeatedly, ten times or more. The V call is TRBV7-2, the J call TRBJ2-1; D might be TRBD1 or TRBD2, each matching 5 bases. From germline, CDR1 is SGHTA and CDR2 FQGNSA. CDR3 size: 14 residues. Between the trimmed V and J ends, which lost 0 bases and 8 bases, there was a span of 11 bases. The CDR3 reads CASSLAGGGHEQFF. CDR3 DNA sequence: TGTGCCAGCAGCTTAGCGGGTGGGGGACATGAGCAGTTCTTC.

A few counts support this clonotype. This chain joins TRBV19 and TRBJ2-7, with TRBD1 identical over 12 bases. The germline V gene encodes CDR1 LNHDA and CDR2 SQIVND (reference sequence). V lost 10 bases and J lost 6; bases outside the gene matches: 4. The CDR3 extends over 12 amino acids. CDR3 nucleotides: TGTGCCACCGGGGACAGGGGGCGCGAGCAGTACTTC. Translation gives CATGDRGREQYF.

This clonotype turned up a few times. V gene TRBV6-1 combines with J gene TRBJ1-5; 9 bases fit TRBD1. CDR3 length: 17 residues. V shed 5 bases and J 1 base; nucleotides not matched to a gene: 9. Germline values: CDR1 MNHNS, CDR2 SASEGT. The CDR3 reads CASSPGQGFRSNQPQHF. In DNA, the CDR3 is TGTGCCAGCAGTCCCGGACAGGGGTTCCGGAGCAATCAGCCCCAGCATTTT.

This clonotype was counted between two and nine times. The chain joins TRBV5-4 to TRBJ2-5, with D unclear. Deletions cut 4 bases from V and 0 bases from J, with 16 bases between. Germline-derived CDR1 and CDR2 are SGHNT and YYREEE (reference sequence). The CDR3 spans 16 residues. The CDR3 bases are TGTGCCAGCAGCCCATCTAGGTCCCAGTACCAAGAGACCCAGTACTTC. Amino acid sequence: CASSPSRSQYQETQYF.

This clonotype was counted only a few times. The gene calls are TRBV19 and TRBJ2-5; D is possibly TRBD1 or TRBD2 (5 bases each). The CDR3 runs to 13 residues. Germline assignment: CDR1 LNHDA and CDR2 SQIVND (reference sequence). V lost 5 bases and J 2 bases, leaving 9 bases between the germline ends. In DNA, the CDR3 is TGTGCCAGTAGTGGGGGACCGCAAGAGACCCAGTACTTC. It translates to CASSGGPQETQYF. Based on the CDR3 plus reference TRBV19 and TRBJ2-5, the full variable domain is DGGITQSPKYLFRKEGQNVTLSCEQNLNHDAMYWYRQDPGQGLRLIYYSQIVNDFQKGDIAEGYSVSREKKESFPLTVTSAQKNPTAFYLCASSGGPQETQYFGPGTRLLVL.

The genes are TRBV3-1 and TRBJ2-3; the D gene is possibly TRBD1 (5 bases). V was pared by 6 bases and J by 0 bases, with 10 bases between. From germline, CDR1 is LGHDT and CDR2 YNNKEL (reference sequence). This CDR3 has 14 residues. The CDR3 protein is CASRRQPSTDTQYF. The CDR3 region has the DNA TGTGCCAGCAGAAGACAGCCTAGCACAGATACGCAGTATTTT.

On this clonotype: An end of the junction does not agree with germline; a read error may underlie this. This chain joins TRBV7-2 and TRBJ1-3; D gene ambiguous. This CDR3 has 17 residues. In germline, CDR1 is SGHTA, CDR2 FQGNSA. CDR3 amino acids: CASSLATKDLGWKHHIF. The CDR3, as DNA: TGTGCCAGCAGCTTAGCTACAAAGGACCTGGGCTGGAAACACCATATATTT.

The chain recombines TRBV2 with TRBJ1-1, with 7 bases lining up with TRBD1. CDR1 and CDR2 (germline): SNHLY, FYNNEI. This CDR3 contains 17 residues. V was pared by 2 bases and J by 1 base, with 10 bases of the junction left unmatched. For the CDR3, the DNA is TGTGCCAGCAGTGAACGGCGACAGGGACAGAGGAACACTGAAGCTTTCTTT. Its translation: CASSERRQGQRNTEAFF.

The chain links TRBV12-3 or TRBV12-4 to TRBJ2-7; TRBD1 agrees at 9 bases. V lost 5 bases, J lost 7 bases, and 6 bases stayed unmatched. CDR3 length: 13 residues. CDR3 sequence (DNA): TGTGCCAGCAGTCTCCCGGGACAGGGTGAGCAGTACTTC. Translation: CASSLPGQGEQYF.

In its sample, this clonotype was seen many times. The gene calls are TRBV7-9 and TRBJ1-2; 7 positions match TRBD1. V trimming: 8 bases; J trimming: 3 bases; junction bases outside the gene matches: 18. There are 17 residues in the CDR3. Germline values: CDR1 SEHNR, CDR2 FQNEAQ (reference sequence). The CDR3 reads CASRPSLRQGGDYGYTF. In DNA, the CDR3 is TGTGCCAGCCGGCCGAGCCTCCGACAGGGCGGCGACTATGGCTACACCTTC.